The rows below give T cell receptor beta chains drawn from one sample of a study of T cell responses to AZD1222 COVID-19 vaccine. The protocol was immunoSEQ multiplex PCR, while the TCRdb copy is restricted to in-frame clones and leaves out a portion. The data hold 150,000 or so clones, with over 85% observed a single time. The specimen was peripheral blood, collected on day 0 of AZD1222 vaccination. The receptors come from an adult in good health. Each CDR3 is given with its conserved first and last residue. Fields, in order: V gene, D gene, clone size, J gene, CDR3 protein, CDR3 DNA. D genes are given only for firm matches. Size values are once, few and many counts, or a class for expanded clones, and some rows have none.

TRBV6-6	-	-	TRBJ1-2	CASTKPPTDSSYGYTF	TGTGCCAGCACCAAGCCCCCGACAGATTCATCCTATGGCTACACCTTC
TRBV11-2	-	-	TRBJ2-7	CASSFRTEQYF	TGTGCCAGCAGCTTTAGGACCGAGCAGTACTTC
TRBV16	-	-	TRBJ1-6	CASSQSGPLSPLHF	TGTGCCAGCAGCCAATCAGGGCCGCTGTCACCCCTCCACTTT
TRBV11-2	-	-	TRBJ1-1	CASSLEAAMNTEAFF	TGTGCCAGCAGCTTAGAAGCAGCCATGAACACTGAAGCTTTCTTT
TRBV3-1/TRBV3-2	-	-	TRBJ1-2	CASSQSGGSFYGYTF	TGTGCCAGCAGCCAAAGTGGGGGTAGTTTCTATGGCTACACCTTC
TRBV6-5	-	-	TRBJ1-2	CASSPTHARGYTF	TGTGCCAGCAGCCCGACACACGCCAGGGGCTACACCTTC
TRBV10-2	-	-	TRBJ1-3	CASGPRPVVLGGAIYF	TGCGCCAGCGGACCTAGACCCGTGGTCCTGGGGGGGGCCATATATTTT
TRBV7-2	TRBD1	-	TRBJ1-6	CASSSNRGSGSPLHF	TGTGCCAGCAGCTCCAACAGGGGGTCGGGTTCACCCCTCCACTTT
TRBV6-5	-	-	TRBJ1-5	CAIGGKYSNQPQHF	TGTGCCATCGGGGGGAAGTATAGCAATCAGCCCCAGCATTTT
TRBV3-1/TRBV3-2	-	once	TRBJ1-4	CASSPPGRGVTTNEKLFF	TGTGCCAGCAGCCCCCCAGGGCGAGGGGTTACAACTAATGAAAAACTGTTTTTT
TRBV6-5	-	-	TRBJ2-2	CASRNPPNTGELFF	TGTGCCAGCAGAAACCCACCGAACACCGGGGAGCTGTTTTTT
TRBV27	TRBD2	-	TRBJ2-7	CASSQTSGSALYF	TGTGCCAGCAGTCAGACTAGCGGGAGTGCTTTATACTTC
TRBV19	TRBD2	-	TRBJ2-1	CATSVGLAGGPLGHNEQFF	TGTGCCACCTCCGTCGGCCTAGCGGGAGGTCCTCTGGGGCACAATGAGCAGTTCTTC
TRBV6-4	-	-	TRBJ1-5	CASSDSTDGNQPQHF	TGTGCCAGCAGTGACTCGACGGATGGCAATCAGCCCCAGCATTTT
TRBV29-1	-	once	TRBJ2-7	CSVEGWVAAPYEQYF	TGCAGCGTCGAAGGGTGGGTCGCGGCCCCCTACGAGCAGTACTTC
TRBV4-1	TRBD1	-	TRBJ1-1	CASSRNRGQPNTEAFF	TGCGCCAGCAGCCGGAACCGGGGACAGCCAAACACTGAAGCTTTCTTT
TRBV27	-	few	TRBJ2-7	CASSLSWELAYEQYF	TGTGCCAGCAGTTTATCGTGGGAATTAGCCTACGAGCAGTACTTC
TRBV5-6	TRBD1	few	TRBJ1-1	CASSLALTGAEAFF	TGTGCCAGCAGCTTGGCCTTGACAGGGGCTGAAGCTTTCTTT
TRBV7-8	TRBD1	-	TRBJ2-7	CASSLAYGRQGAGEQYF	TGTGCCAGCAGCTTAGCGTATGGAAGGCAGGGGGCTGGGGAGCAGTACTTC
TRBV25-1	TRBD1	-	TRBJ2-7	CASSNRGAYYYEQYF	TGTGCCAGCTCTAACAGGGGCGCCTACTACTACGAGCAGTACTTC
TRBV12-3/TRBV12-4	-	-	TRBJ1-1	CASRLQQNTEAFF	TGTGCCAGCAGGCTACAGCAGAACACTGAAGCTTTCTTT
TRBV12-3/TRBV12-4	-	-	TRBJ2-7	CASSLARNEQYF	TGTGCCAGCAGTTTGGCTAGGAACGAGCAGTACTTC
TRBV7-2	-	-	TRBJ1-2	CASSLTWGRYTF	TGTGCCAGCAGCTTAACCTGGGGCCGCTACACCTTC
TRBV19	TRBD2	-	TRBJ2-1	CASSPHSGRVSNEQFF	TGTGCCAGTAGTCCCCATAGCGGGAGAGTTTCTAATGAGCAGTTCTTC
TRBV30	-	-	TRBJ1-1	CAWRPTGEAFF	TGTGCCTGGAGACCCACAGGTGAAGCTTTCTTT
TRBV11-2	-	-	TRBJ2-1	CASSPRAAPSYNEQFF	TGTGCCAGCAGCCCGAGGGCAGCCCCTTCCTACAATGAGCAGTTCTTC
TRBV11-2	-	-	TRBJ2-7	CASSERRYEQYF	TGTGCCAGCAGTGAGAGGAGATACGAGCAGTACTTC
TRBV9	-	-	TRBJ2-6	CASSVASIRSGANVLTF	TGTGCCAGCAGCGTAGCCTCAATTCGCTCTGGGGCCAACGTCCTGACTTTC
TRBV11-1	-	-	TRBJ2-5	CASSPGVAQETQYF	TGTGCCAGCAGCCCTGGGGTAGCGCAAGAGACCCAGTACTTC
TRBV14	TRBD2	-	TRBJ2-2	CASSQGLAGEELFF	TGTGCCAGCAGCCAGGGACTAGCGGGAGAGGAGCTGTTTTTT
TRBV11-2	-	once	TRBJ2-2	CASSLLQNTGELFF	TGTGCCAGCAGCTTACTACAGAACACCGGGGAGCTGTTTTTT
TRBV5-4	TRBD1	-	TRBJ1-5	CASSPGQGAGQPQHF	TGTGCCAGCAGCCCGGGACAGGGGGCAGGTCAGCCCCAGCATTTT
TRBV29-1	-	-	TRBJ2-1	CSVAFPGQPNEQFF	TGCAGCGTCGCTTTCCCGGGTCAACCCAATGAGCAGTTCTTC
TRBV18	-	-	TRBJ2-5	CASSPVKNYGVGQQETQYF	TGTGCCAGCTCACCAGTCAAAAACTATGGGGTGGGTCAGCAAGAGACCCAGTACTTC
TRBV7-8	TRBD1	-	TRBJ1-5	CASMGGQGNQPQHF	TGTGCCAGCATGGGGGGACAGGGCAATCAGCCCCAGCATTTT
TRBV5-8	-	-	TRBJ1-1	CASSLEGYWAEAFF	TGTGCCAGCAGCTTGGAGGGGTACTGGGCTGAAGCTTTCTTT
TRBV2	TRBD1	-	TRBJ1-6	CASNPTGLNSPLHF	TGTGCCAGCAATCCGACAGGGCTAAATTCACCCCTCCACTTT
TRBV5-1	-	-	TRBJ1-1	CASGTQNTEAFF	TGCGCCAGCGGGACACAGAACACTGAAGCTTTCTTT
TRBV5-5	-	-	TRBJ1-5	CASSWGGRDNQPQHF	TGTGCCAGCAGTTGGGGCGGGCGGGACAATCAGCCCCAGCATTTT
TRBV28	-	-	TRBJ1-5	CASTSGFSNQPQHF	TGTGCCAGCACCTCCGGGTTTAGCAATCAGCCCCAGCATTTT
TRBV6-5	-	-	TRBJ1-1	CASSVGLVRNTEAFF	TGTGCCAGCAGCGTGGGCCTCGTGCGAAATACTGAAGCTTTCTTT
TRBV2	-	-	TRBJ2-1	CASSTRGGYNEQFF	TGTGCCAGCAGTACCCGGGGTGGTTACAATGAGCAGTTCTTC
TRBV4-1	TRBD2	-	TRBJ2-2	CASSPTTLAGGPVGELFF	TGCGCCAGCAGCCCGACAACACTAGCGGGAGGGCCGGTCGGGGAGCTGTTTTTT
TRBV11-3	-	-	TRBJ2-1	CASSTGLDNEQFF	TGTGCCAGCAGCACCGGGTTGGACAATGAGCAGTTCTTC
TRBV3-1/TRBV3-2	-	-	TRBJ2-5	CASSPTSKLRETQYF	TGTGCCAGCAGCCCCACTAGTAAACTAAGGGAGACCCAGTACTTC